The source of this TCR beta chain is a study of beta chain features in type 1 diabetes. Broader study findings: TCRB CDR3s from Type 1 diabetes patients were moderately but significantly shorter in all four CD4+ subsets.

To note about this clone: What it binds is not known.

The V end was cut by 2 bases, the J end by 4 bases, with 11 bases between. The CDR3 contains 13 residues. CDR1 and CDR2 (germline): GTSNPN, SVGIG (reference sequence). Approximately 100 mL of blood, on average, came from one heparinised draw per donor. As every portion of the isolated RNA was reverse transcribed, the sequencing read expressed TCRB transcripts. Measured with immunoSEQ multiplex PCR; TCRdb has only the in-frame clones, and not every one. The table shows about 150,000 clones, with 7.5% to 8.5% occurring only once. Sequencing was performed on central memory CD4+ T cells from blood. This receptor was identified in a man between 18 and 29 years old with type 1 diabetes. The chain uses TRBV30 and TRBJ1-1, with D perhaps TRBD1 (5 bases). Here the CDR3 DNA reads TGTGCCTGGAGTCTAAGGGGACTCACTGAAGCTTTCTTT. Amino acids: CAWSLRGLTEAFF.